This T cell receptor beta chain was observed in a study of shared clonotypes between healthy human individuals. Study results and limitations: Compared with clonotypes that all four donors shared, non-shared clonotypes had lower generation probabilities. When naive CD4 clonotypes were compared across several donors, around 5% were shared. On the whole, naive subsets had larger estimated richness than memory subsets had.

With respect to this clone: Its antigen remains unknown.

V was pared by 5 bases and J by 5 bases, with 17 bases between. Germline V gene data show CDR1 as LNHNV and CDR2 as YYDKDF (reference sequence). The CDR3 is 15 amino acids. Only in-frame clones appear in the TCRdb table, and some are missing; sequencing was by immunoSEQ multiplex PCR. The data contain a few million clones, over 85% of them singletons. The sequenced material came from naive CD4+ T cells from PBMCs. The subset here: CD45RA+ positively selected. The chain is built from TRBV15 and TRBJ2-3, with D possibly TRBD2 on 5 matching bases. This clonotype was obtained from a man younger than 35 in good health. Some clones in this sample may be carry-over from other donors' samples. Here the CDR3 reads CATSGRRGSGDTQYF. The DNA of the CDR3 is TGTGCCACCAGCGGCCGGCGCGGGTCCGGAGATACGCAGTATTTT.